This T cell receptor beta chain is drawn from a study of multiple sclerosis patients with progressive multifocal leukoencephalopathy. Stated time point: before natalizumab initiation. T0 blood was collected before the first natalizumab infusion. Sequencing used immunoSEQ multiplex PCR; TCRdb keeps in-frame clones, though not all of them. Among about 30,000 clones listed, 92% were seen once. About this clone: Its antigen is unknown.

The V gene's germline CDR1 is MNHEY and CDR2 SMNVEV (reference sequence). The CDR3 spans 16 residues. The ends were cut back, 5 bases at V and 1 base at J, with 16 bases in the middle. Study-wide findings and caveats: PML-onset expanded TRB clones were detectable before and during natalizumab therapy.

The clonotype was recovered from a man under 40 with multiple sclerosis. J is TRBJ2-3 and V is TRBV27; maybe TRBD2 (6 bases). The material sequenced was PBMCs. The CDR3 is CASSGGLLIRTDTQYF. The CDR3 coding sequence is TGTGCCAGCAGTGGGGGACTCCTCATTCGCACAGATACGCAGTATTTT.